Listed below are T cell receptor beta chains from one sample, sequenced in a study of blood T cell repertoires in COVID-19. Clones were read by immunoSEQ multiplex PCR, and TCRdb kept only the in-frame ones, dropping some. This sample has about 250,000 clones; 88% occur once, and the top ten carry approximately 0.8%. Sequences were obtained from peripheral blood. These receptors were collected from a woman aged 30 to 39 with acute or convalescent COVID-19. Both conserved end residues are part of each CDR3. The D gene is left open where the match is weak. The listing skips clone size in some rows; elsewhere it reads once, few, many or a size class.

v_call: TRBV7-7
clone_size: NA
d_call: NA
j_call: TRBJ2-5
cdr3_aa: CASSSNAGTPQETQYF
cdr3_nt: TGTGCCAGCAGCTCAAATGCCGGGACACCTCAAGAGACCCAGTACTTC

v_call: TRBV7-7
clone_size: NA
d_call: TRBD2
j_call: TRBJ2-7
cdr3_aa: CASSPSGRAYEQYF
cdr3_nt: TGTGCTAGCAGCCCCAGCGGGAGGGCCTACGAGCAGTACTTC

v_call: TRBV19
clone_size: NA
d_call: NA
j_call: TRBJ2-7
cdr3_aa: CASSIVSDYAFEQYF
cdr3_nt: TGTGCCAGTAGTATAGTTTCGGACTATGCCTTCGAGCAGTACTTC

v_call: TRBV7-7
clone_size: NA
d_call: NA
j_call: TRBJ2-2
cdr3_aa: CASSRSETGELFF
cdr3_nt: TGTGCTAGCAGCCGCTCTGAGACCGGGGAGCTGTTTTTT

v_call: TRBV7-6
clone_size: NA
d_call: TRBD2
j_call: TRBJ2-3
cdr3_aa: CASSSGTSATDTQYF
cdr3_nt: TGTGCCAGCAGCTCCGGGACTAGCGCCACAGATACGCAGTATTTT

v_call: TRBV6-5
clone_size: NA
d_call: NA
j_call: TRBJ2-7
cdr3_aa: CASSYVDRDSYEQYF
cdr3_nt: TGTGCCAGCAGTTACGTAGACAGAGACTCCTACGAGCAGTACTTC

v_call: TRBV7-2
clone_size: once
d_call: NA
j_call: TRBJ2-3
cdr3_aa: CASSSTLTDTQYF
cdr3_nt: TGTGCCAGCAGCTCGACTTTGACAGATACGCAGTATTTT

v_call: TRBV7-8
clone_size: NA
d_call: NA
j_call: TRBJ2-3
cdr3_aa: CASSLFRTGSDTQYF
cdr3_nt: TGTGCCAGCAGCTTATTCCGAACAGGTTCAGATACGCAGTATTTT

v_call: TRBV6-2/TRBV6-3
clone_size: many
d_call: TRBD2
j_call: TRBJ2-2
cdr3_aa: CASSSPRGLAGTSDTGELFF
cdr3_nt: TGTGCCAGCAGTTCGCCCAGGGGACTAGCGGGAACTTCGGACACCGGGGAGCTGTTTTTT

v_call: TRBV9
clone_size: NA
d_call: NA
j_call: TRBJ2-7
cdr3_aa: CASSPMGQATYEQYF
cdr3_nt: TGTGCCAGCAGCCCAATGGGGCAGGCAACCTACGAGCAGTACTTC

v_call: TRBV6-1
clone_size: NA
d_call: TRBD1
j_call: TRBJ1-2
cdr3_aa: CASSARSTGLNYGYTF
cdr3_nt: TGTGCCAGCAGTGCCAGATCGACAGGGCTGAACTATGGCTACACCTTC

v_call: TRBV7-9
clone_size: NA
d_call: NA
j_call: TRBJ1-1
cdr3_aa: CASKLGGATEAFF
cdr3_nt: TGTGCCAGCAAACTAGGGGGGGCCACTGAAGCTTTCTTT

v_call: TRBV30
clone_size: NA
d_call: TRBD1
j_call: TRBJ2-7
cdr3_aa: CAWDRGAYEQYF
cdr3_nt: TGTGCCTGGGACAGGGGGGCCTACGAGCAGTACTTC

v_call: TRBV19
clone_size: NA
d_call: NA
j_call: TRBJ1-1
cdr3_aa: CASSWAGVSEAFF
cdr3_nt: TGTGCCAGTAGTTGGGCAGGGGTTTCTGAAGCTTTCTTT

v_call: TRBV15
clone_size: NA
d_call: TRBD2
j_call: TRBJ2-1
cdr3_aa: CASEGEGGTETSGINEQFF
cdr3_nt: TGTGCCTCCGAGGGTGAGGGCGGGACTGAGACTAGCGGGATAAATGAGCAGTTCTTC

v_call: TRBV3-1/TRBV3-2
clone_size: once
d_call: TRBD2
j_call: TRBJ2-5
cdr3_aa: CASSQGGRVGETQYF
cdr3_nt: TGTGCCAGCAGCCAGGGCGGGAGGGTTGGCGAGACCCAGTACTTC

v_call: TRBV3-1/TRBV3-2
clone_size: NA
d_call: NA
j_call: TRBJ2-3
cdr3_aa: CASSQGGRGADTQYF
cdr3_nt: TGTGCCAGCAGCCAGGGGGGGCGTGGGGCAGATACGCAGTATTTT

v_call: TRBV5-1
clone_size: NA
d_call: TRBD1
j_call: TRBJ2-7
cdr3_aa: CASSGQALYEQYF
cdr3_nt: TGCGCCAGCAGCGGACAGGCCCTCTACGAGCAGTACTTC

v_call: TRBV5-1
clone_size: NA
d_call: TRBD1
j_call: TRBJ2-7
cdr3_aa: CASSLGQGAPYEQYF
cdr3_nt: TGCGCCAGCAGCTTAGGGCAGGGGGCACCCTACGAGCAGTACTTC

v_call: TRBV18
clone_size: once
d_call: NA
j_call: TRBJ1-6
cdr3_aa: CASSPPGSGDSPLHF
cdr3_nt: TGTGCCAGCTCACCACCGGGGAGCGGGGACTCACCCCTCCACTTT

v_call: TRBV19
clone_size: NA
d_call: NA
j_call: TRBJ2-2
cdr3_aa: CASSMGGGELFF
cdr3_nt: TGTGCCAGTAGTATGGGGGGCGGGGAGCTGTTTTTT

v_call: TRBV21-1
clone_size: once
d_call: NA
j_call: TRBJ1-5
cdr3_aa: CARGGVCHQPQHF
cdr3_nt: TGTGCCAGGGGGGGGGTCTGCCATCAGCCCCAGCATTTT

v_call: TRBV4-1
clone_size: NA
d_call: TRBD2
j_call: TRBJ2-1
cdr3_aa: CASTLRAGGPSSYNEQFF
cdr3_nt: TGCGCCAGCACCCTAAGAGCGGGAGGCCCTAGCTCCTACAATGAGCAGTTCTTC

v_call: TRBV29-1
clone_size: NA
d_call: NA
j_call: TRBJ1-1
cdr3_aa: CSGTRGPDTEAFF
cdr3_nt: TGCAGCGGAACCAGGGGCCCGGACACTGAAGCTTTCTTT

v_call: TRBV7-9
clone_size: NA
d_call: NA
j_call: TRBJ2-5
cdr3_aa: CASSLEGTWQETQYF
cdr3_nt: TGTGCCAGCAGCTTAGAAGGGACTTGGCAAGAGACCCAGTACTTC

v_call: TRBV24-1
clone_size: NA
d_call: NA
j_call: TRBJ1-5
cdr3_aa: CATSDPITGKGQPQHF
cdr3_nt: TGTGCCACCAGTGATCCCATCACAGGGAAAGGTCAGCCCCAGCATTTT

v_call: TRBV6-1
clone_size: once
d_call: NA
j_call: TRBJ2-3
cdr3_aa: CASSESRRRATDTQYF
cdr3_nt: TGTGCCAGCAGTGAATCAAGGAGGCGGGCCACAGATACGCAGTATTTT

v_call: TRBV24-1
clone_size: once
d_call: TRBD1
j_call: TRBJ2-1
cdr3_aa: CATSDRPGQGNAKRYNEQFF
cdr3_nt: TGTGCCACCAGTGATCGTCCGGGACAGGGTAATGCTAAAAGGTACAATGAGCAGTTCTTC

v_call: TRBV11-3
clone_size: NA
d_call: NA
j_call: TRBJ2-7
cdr3_aa: CASSLVPGTYEQYF
cdr3_nt: TGTGCCAGCAGCTTAGTCCCAGGGACCTACGAGCAGTACTTC

v_call: TRBV7-9
clone_size: NA
d_call: TRBD2
j_call: TRBJ2-7
cdr3_aa: CASSTSGSFYEQYF
cdr3_nt: TGTGCCAGCAGCACTAGCGGGAGTTTCTACGAGCAGTACTTC

v_call: TRBV24-1
clone_size: NA
d_call: NA
j_call: TRBJ1-3
cdr3_aa: CATSDSREGYGNTIYF
cdr3_nt: TGTGCCACCAGTGATTCCAGGGAGGGGTATGGAAACACCATATATTTT

v_call: TRBV19
clone_size: NA
d_call: TRBD2
j_call: TRBJ2-3
cdr3_aa: CASGSGLAGGVGTDTQYF
cdr3_nt: TGTGCCAGTGGATCGGGACTAGCGGGAGGTGTTGGCACAGATACGCAGTATTTT

v_call: TRBV5-6
clone_size: few
d_call: TRBD1
j_call: TRBJ1-3
cdr3_aa: CASSSTGSRDTIYF
cdr3_nt: TGTGCCAGCAGCTCGACAGGGAGCAGGGACACCATATATTTT

v_call: TRBV14
clone_size: NA
d_call: NA
j_call: TRBJ2-5
cdr3_aa: CASSLAAETQYF
cdr3_nt: TGTGCCAGCAGCCTTGCGGCAGAGACCCAGTACTTC

v_call: TRBV10-3
clone_size: NA
d_call: NA
j_call: TRBJ1-2
cdr3_aa: CAIRAAGITNYGYTF
cdr3_nt: TGTGCCATCAGAGCCGCGGGAATTACTAACTATGGCTACACCTTC

v_call: TRBV4-1
clone_size: NA
d_call: TRBD1
j_call: TRBJ1-2
cdr3_aa: CASSHPGQGDYGYTF
cdr3_nt: TGCGCCAGCAGCCACCCGGGACAGGGAGACTATGGCTACACCTTC

v_call: TRBV7-2
clone_size: NA
d_call: NA
j_call: TRBJ1-1
cdr3_aa: CASSSQLSEAFF
cdr3_nt: TGTGCCAGCAGCTCCCAACTTTCAGAAGCTTTCTTT

v_call: TRBV7-8
clone_size: NA
d_call: NA
j_call: TRBJ2-2
cdr3_aa: CASSFGGNAGELFF
cdr3_nt: TGTGCCAGCAGCTTTGGAGGGAATGCCGGGGAGCTGTTTTTT

v_call: TRBV21-1
clone_size: NA
d_call: NA
j_call: TRBJ2-7
cdr3_aa: CASSELAAYEQYF
cdr3_nt: TGTGCCAGCAGTGAACTAGCTGCCTACGAGCAGTACTTC

v_call: TRBV30
clone_size: NA
d_call: NA
j_call: TRBJ1-3
cdr3_aa: CAWRVGSYSGNTIYF
cdr3_nt: TGTGCCTGGAGGGTTGGCAGTTACTCTGGAAACACCATATATTTT

v_call: TRBV9
clone_size: NA
d_call: NA
j_call: TRBJ1-6
cdr3_aa: CASSVGVLTSNSPLHF
cdr3_nt: TGTGCCAGCAGCGTAGGGGTCCTCACTAGCAATTCACCCCTCCACTTT

v_call: TRBV7-2
clone_size: NA
d_call: NA
j_call: TRBJ1-3
cdr3_aa: CASSLERESSGNTIYF
cdr3_nt: TGTGCCAGCAGCTTAGAGCGGGAGAGCTCTGGAAACACCATATATTTT

v_call: TRBV9
clone_size: NA
d_call: TRBD1
j_call: TRBJ2-3
cdr3_aa: CASSGGQGTDTQYF
cdr3_nt: TGTGCCAGCAGCGGGGGACAGGGGACAGATACGCAGTATTTT

v_call: TRBV6-2/TRBV6-3
clone_size: NA
d_call: TRBD2
j_call: TRBJ2-5
cdr3_aa: CASSPGLAKETQYF
cdr3_nt: TGTGCCAGCAGCCCGGGACTAGCCAAAGAGACCCAGTACTTC

v_call: TRBV4-2
clone_size: NA
d_call: NA
j_call: TRBJ2-1
cdr3_aa: CASSQDSFLTGYNEQFF
cdr3_nt: TGTGCCAGCAGCCAAGATTCTTTTCTAACGGGCTACAATGAGCAGTTCTTC

v_call: TRBV7-9
clone_size: few
d_call: NA
j_call: TRBJ2-1
cdr3_aa: CASSPTGFLYNEQFF
cdr3_nt: TGTGCCAGCAGCCCAACAGGGTTCCTCTACAATGAGCAGTTCTTC

v_call: TRBV6-2/TRBV6-3
clone_size: NA
d_call: NA
j_call: TRBJ2-7
cdr3_aa: CASSSRALGAYEQYF
cdr3_nt: TGTGCCAGCAGTTCTCGTGCCCTCGGGGCCTACGAGCAGTACTTC